The T cell receptor (beta chain) under discussion was sequenced for a study of tumor-infiltrating lymphocytes in primary liver carcinoma. Study information: The cohort consisted of patients whose primary liver carcinoma was surgically resected. Overall study results and limits: Researchers did not compare CD4+ and CD8+ repertoires, as samples were bulk unsorted.

With regard to this clonotype: Its antigen is still unknown.

V was clipped by 4 bases and J by 7 bases; unmatched bases: 4. The CDR3 loop spans 14 amino acids. Priming with a constant-region primer yielded TCR beta cDNA from roughly 500 ng total RNA. For TCR beta, libraries were produced by three nested multiplex PCR rounds using slightly modified ARM-PCR. The first two PCR rounds, around 10 cycles each, used TRBV1-TRBV30 forward primers and a C-beta reverse primer. TCRdb processed the multiplex PCR reads anew with MiXCR; each CDR3 protein has one entry. The sample has about 310,000 distinct CDR3 sequences; 50% to 75% are singletons. Germline DNA was also extracted, and blood RNA derived from unsorted whole blood.

The clonotype originates from a woman aged 30 to 39 with primary liver carcinoma and hepatitis B virus infection. This chain joins TRBV12-3 or TRBV12-4 and TRBJ1-4; the match to TRBD1 covers 9 bases. The specimen sequenced was peripheral blood. The CDR3 DNA reads TGTGCCAGCAGTTCGACAGGGGGTGGTGAAAAACTGTTTTTT. Its protein is CASSSTGGGEKLFF.